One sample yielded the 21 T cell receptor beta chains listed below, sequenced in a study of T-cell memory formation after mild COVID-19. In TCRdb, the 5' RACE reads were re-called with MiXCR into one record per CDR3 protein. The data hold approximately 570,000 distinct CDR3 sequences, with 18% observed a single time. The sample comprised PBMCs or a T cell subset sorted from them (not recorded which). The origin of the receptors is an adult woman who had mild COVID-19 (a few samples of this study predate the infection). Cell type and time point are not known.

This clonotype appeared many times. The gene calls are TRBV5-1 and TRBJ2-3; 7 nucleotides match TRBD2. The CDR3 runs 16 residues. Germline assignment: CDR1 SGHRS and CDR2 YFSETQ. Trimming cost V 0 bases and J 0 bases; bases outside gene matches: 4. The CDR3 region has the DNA TGCGCCAGCAGCTTGGATGGTAGCGGGAGCACAGATACGCAGTATTTT. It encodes CASSLDGSGSTDTQYF.

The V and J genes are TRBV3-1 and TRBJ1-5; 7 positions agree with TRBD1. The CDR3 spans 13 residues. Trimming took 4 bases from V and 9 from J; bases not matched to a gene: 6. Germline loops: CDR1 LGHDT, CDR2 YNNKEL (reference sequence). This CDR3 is CASSPGGGGPQHF. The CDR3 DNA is TGTGCCAGCAGCCCAGGGGGGGGCGGGCCCCAGCATTTT.

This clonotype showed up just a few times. Here the CDR3 DNA reads TGTGCCAGCAGCGTAGATTCTAGCGGGGGCCCCAATGAGCAGTTCTTC. Encoded protein: CASSVDSSGGPNEQFF. V and J are TRBV9 and TRBJ2-1, with 10 bases that match TRBD2. The CDR3 has 16 residues. From germline, CDR1 is SGDLS and CDR2 YYNGEE. Losses at the gene ends were 0 bases for V and 6 bases for J; bases not matched to a gene: 6.

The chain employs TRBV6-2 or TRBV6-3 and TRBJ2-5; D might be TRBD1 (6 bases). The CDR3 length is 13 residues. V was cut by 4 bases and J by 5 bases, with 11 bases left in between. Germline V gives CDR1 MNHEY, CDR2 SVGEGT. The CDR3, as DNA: TGTGCCAGCAGTTCAGGGGATGAGGAGACCCAGTACTTC. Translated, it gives CASSSGDEETQYF.

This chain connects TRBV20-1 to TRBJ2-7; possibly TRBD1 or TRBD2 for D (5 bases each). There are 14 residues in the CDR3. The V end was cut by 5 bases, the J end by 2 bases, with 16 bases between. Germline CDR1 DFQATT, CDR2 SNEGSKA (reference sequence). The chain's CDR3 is CSASPSGPTYEQYF. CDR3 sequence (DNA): TGCAGTGCTTCTCCGTCGGGGCCGACCTACGAGCAGTACTTC.

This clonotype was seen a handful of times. For the CDR3, the DNA is TGTGCCACCAGTGATCCCCAAGAGCGGGGGCAGACAGATACGCAGTATTTT. Residues: CATSDPQERGQTDTQYF. This chain joins TRBV24-1 and TRBJ2-3; 8 bases align to TRBD2. Germline V gene lookup returns CDR1 KGHDR and CDR2 SFDVKD. This CDR3 has 17 amino acids. Germline trimming cut 3 bases from V and 3 bases from J; bases unmatched to any gene: 10.

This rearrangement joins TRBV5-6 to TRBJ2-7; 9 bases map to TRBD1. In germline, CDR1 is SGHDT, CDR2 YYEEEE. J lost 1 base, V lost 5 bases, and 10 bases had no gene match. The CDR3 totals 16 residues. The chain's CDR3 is CASSNLPGTGSYEQYF. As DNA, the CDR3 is TGTGCCAGCAGTAATTTGCCCGGGACAGGGTCCTACGAGCAGTACTTC.

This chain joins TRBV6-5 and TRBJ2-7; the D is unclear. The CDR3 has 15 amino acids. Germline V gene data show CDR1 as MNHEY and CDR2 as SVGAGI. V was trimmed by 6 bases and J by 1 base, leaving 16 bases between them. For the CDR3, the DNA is TGTGCCAGCAGAGACCAAAGGGAATCGTCCTACGAGCAGTACTTC. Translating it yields CASRDQRESSYEQYF.

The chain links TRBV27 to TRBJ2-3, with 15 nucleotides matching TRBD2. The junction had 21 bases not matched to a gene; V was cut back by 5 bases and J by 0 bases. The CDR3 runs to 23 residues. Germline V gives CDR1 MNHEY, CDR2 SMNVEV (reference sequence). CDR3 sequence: CASSTTLRKSGTSGRPSTDTQYF. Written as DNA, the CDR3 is TGTGCCAGCAGTACTACCCTGCGGAAATCCGGGACTAGCGGGAGGCCGAGCACAGATACGCAGTATTTT.

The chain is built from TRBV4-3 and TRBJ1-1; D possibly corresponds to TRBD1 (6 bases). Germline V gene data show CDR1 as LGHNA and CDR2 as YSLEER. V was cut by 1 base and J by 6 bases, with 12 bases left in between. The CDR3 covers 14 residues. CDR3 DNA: TGCGCCAGCAGCCAAGGCAGGGGTCGGGCTGAAGCTTTCTTT. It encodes CASSQGRGRAEAFF.

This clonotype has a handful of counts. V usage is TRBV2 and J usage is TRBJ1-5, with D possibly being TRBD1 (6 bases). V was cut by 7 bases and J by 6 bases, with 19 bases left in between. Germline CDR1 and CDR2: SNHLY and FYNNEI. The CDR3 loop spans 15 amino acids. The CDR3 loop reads CASKPDPGVGQPQHF. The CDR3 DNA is TGTGCCAGCAAACCGGACCCAGGGGTGGGTCAGCCCCAGCATTTT.

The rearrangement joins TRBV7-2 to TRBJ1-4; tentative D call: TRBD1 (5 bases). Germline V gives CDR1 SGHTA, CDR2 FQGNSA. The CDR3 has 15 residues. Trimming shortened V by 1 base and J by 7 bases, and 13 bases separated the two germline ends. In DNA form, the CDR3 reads TGTGCCAGCAGCTTAGGGGCAGGGCGGAGTGAAAAACTGTTTTTT. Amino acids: CASSLGAGRSEKLFF.

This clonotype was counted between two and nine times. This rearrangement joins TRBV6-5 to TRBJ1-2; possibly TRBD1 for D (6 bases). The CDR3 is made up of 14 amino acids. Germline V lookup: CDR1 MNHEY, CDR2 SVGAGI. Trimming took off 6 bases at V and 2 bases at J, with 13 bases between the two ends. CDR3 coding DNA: TGTGCCAGCAGCCCGACAGGTGAGAACTATGGCTACACCTTC. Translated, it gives CASSPTGENYGYTF.

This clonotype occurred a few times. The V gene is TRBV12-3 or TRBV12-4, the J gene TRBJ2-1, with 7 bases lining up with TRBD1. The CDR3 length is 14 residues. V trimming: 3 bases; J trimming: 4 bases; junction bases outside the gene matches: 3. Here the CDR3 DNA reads TGTGCCAGCAGTTTCGAGGGGGCGTACAATGAGCAGTTCTTC. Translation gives CASSFEGAYNEQFF.

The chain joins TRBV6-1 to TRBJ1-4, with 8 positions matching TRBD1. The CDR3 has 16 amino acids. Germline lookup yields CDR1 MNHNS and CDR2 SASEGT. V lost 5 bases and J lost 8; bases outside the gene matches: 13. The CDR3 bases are TGTGCCAGCAGTTTTAATACCCGGGACAGGAAAGAAAAACTGTTTTTT. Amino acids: CASSFNTRDRKEKLFF.

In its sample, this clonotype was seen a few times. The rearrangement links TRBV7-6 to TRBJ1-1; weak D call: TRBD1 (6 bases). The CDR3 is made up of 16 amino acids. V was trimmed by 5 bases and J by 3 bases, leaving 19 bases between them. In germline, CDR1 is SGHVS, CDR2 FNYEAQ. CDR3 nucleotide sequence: TGTGCCAGCAGCCCGGGGCGGGGGCAAGGGGACACTGAAGCTTTCTTT. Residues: CASSPGRGQGDTEAFF.

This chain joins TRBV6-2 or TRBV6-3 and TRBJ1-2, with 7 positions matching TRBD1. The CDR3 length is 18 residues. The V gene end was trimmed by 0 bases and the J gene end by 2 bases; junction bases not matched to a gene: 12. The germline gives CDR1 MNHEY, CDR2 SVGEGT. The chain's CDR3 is CASSYSTGRGIGNYGYTF. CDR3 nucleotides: TGTGCCAGCAGTTACTCGACTGGCAGGGGGATCGGAAACTATGGCTACACCTTC.

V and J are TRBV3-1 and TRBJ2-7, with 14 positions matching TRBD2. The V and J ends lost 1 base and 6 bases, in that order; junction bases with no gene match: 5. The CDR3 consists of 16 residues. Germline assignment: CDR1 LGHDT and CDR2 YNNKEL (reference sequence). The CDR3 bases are TGTGCCAGCAGCCAAGCGGGACTAGCGGGAGTTGGCGAGCAGTACTTC. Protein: CASSQAGLAGVGEQYF.

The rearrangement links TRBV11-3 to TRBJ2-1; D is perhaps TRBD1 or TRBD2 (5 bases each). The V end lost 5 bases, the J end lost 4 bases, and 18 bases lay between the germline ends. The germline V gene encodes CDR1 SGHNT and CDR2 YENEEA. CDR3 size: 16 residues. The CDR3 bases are TGTGCCAGCAGCCCTCGAACCGGGACGGCTTACAATGAGCAGTTCTTC. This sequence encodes CASSPRTGTAYNEQFF.

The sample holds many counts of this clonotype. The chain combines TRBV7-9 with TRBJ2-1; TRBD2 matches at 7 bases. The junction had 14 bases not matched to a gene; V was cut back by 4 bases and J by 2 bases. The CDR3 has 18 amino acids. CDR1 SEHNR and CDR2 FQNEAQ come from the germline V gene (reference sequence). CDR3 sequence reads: CASSSRGASGTTYNEQFF. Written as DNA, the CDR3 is TGTGCCAGCAGCTCCCGAGGGGCTAGCGGAACGACCTACAATGAGCAGTTCTTC.

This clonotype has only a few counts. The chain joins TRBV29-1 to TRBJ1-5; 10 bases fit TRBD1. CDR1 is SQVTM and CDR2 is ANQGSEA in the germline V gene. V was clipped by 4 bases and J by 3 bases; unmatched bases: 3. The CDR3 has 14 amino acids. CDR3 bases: TGCAGCGTTGGGACAGGGGGACCCAATCAGCCCCAGCATTTT. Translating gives CSVGTGGPNQPQHF.